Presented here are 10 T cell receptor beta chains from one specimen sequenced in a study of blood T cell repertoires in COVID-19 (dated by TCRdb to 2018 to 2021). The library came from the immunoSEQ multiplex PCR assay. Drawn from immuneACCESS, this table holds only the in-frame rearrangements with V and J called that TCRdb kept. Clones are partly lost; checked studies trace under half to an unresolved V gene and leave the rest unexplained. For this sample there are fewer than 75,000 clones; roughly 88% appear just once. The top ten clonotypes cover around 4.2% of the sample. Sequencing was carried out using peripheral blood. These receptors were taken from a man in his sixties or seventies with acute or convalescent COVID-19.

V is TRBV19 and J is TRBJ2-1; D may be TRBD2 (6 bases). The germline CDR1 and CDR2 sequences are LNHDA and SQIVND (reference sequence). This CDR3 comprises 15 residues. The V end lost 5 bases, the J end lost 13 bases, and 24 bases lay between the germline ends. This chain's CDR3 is CASSPPGLHLPYQFF. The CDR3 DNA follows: TGTGCCAGTAGTCCGCCGGGACTCCACCTCCCATACCAGTTCTTC.

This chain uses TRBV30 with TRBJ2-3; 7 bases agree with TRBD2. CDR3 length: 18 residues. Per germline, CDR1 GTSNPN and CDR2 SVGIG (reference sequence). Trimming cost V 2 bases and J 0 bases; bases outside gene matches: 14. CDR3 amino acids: CAWSPPPAGRTSTDTQYF. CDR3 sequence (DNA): TGTGCCTGGAGTCCCCCGCCAGCGGGGCGTACTAGCACAGATACGCAGTATTTT.

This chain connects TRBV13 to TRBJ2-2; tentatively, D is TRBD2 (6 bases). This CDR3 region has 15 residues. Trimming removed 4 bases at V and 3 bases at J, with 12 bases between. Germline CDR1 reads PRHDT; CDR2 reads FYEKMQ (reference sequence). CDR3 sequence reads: CASSSGLLDTGELFF. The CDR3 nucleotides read TGTGCCAGCAGCTCGGGACTGCTTGACACCGGGGAGCTGTTTTTT.

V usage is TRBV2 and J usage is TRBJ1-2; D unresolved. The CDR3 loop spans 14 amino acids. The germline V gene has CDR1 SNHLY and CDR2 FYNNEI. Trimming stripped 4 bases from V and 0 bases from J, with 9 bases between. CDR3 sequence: CASSGRQSNYGYTF. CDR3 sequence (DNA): TGTGCCAGCAGTGGACGACAATCTAACTATGGCTACACCTTC.

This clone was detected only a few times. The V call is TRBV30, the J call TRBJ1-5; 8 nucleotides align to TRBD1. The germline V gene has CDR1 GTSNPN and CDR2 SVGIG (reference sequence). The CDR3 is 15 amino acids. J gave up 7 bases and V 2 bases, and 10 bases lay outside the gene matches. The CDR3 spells CAWSLGWTGQQPQHF. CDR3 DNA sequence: TGTGCCTGGAGTCTCGGTTGGACAGGGCAACAGCCCCAGCATTTT.

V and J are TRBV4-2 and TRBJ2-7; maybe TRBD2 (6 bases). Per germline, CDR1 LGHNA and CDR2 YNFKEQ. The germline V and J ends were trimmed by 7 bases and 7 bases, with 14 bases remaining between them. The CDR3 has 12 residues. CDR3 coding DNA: TGTGCCAGCAATGAGGGACTTGGGGAGCAGTACTTC. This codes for CASNEGLGEQYF.

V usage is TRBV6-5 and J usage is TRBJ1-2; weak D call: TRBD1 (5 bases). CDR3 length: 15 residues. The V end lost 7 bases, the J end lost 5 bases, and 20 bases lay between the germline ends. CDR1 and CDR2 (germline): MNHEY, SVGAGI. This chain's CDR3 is CASTSAAGRGYGYTF. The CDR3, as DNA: TGTGCCAGCACCTCCGCAGCGGGGCGAGGATATGGCTACACCTTC.

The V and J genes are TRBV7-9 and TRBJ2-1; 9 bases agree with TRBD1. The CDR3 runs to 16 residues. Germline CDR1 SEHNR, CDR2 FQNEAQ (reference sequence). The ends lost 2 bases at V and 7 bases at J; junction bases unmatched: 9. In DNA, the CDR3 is TGTGCCAGCAGCTTACTCGGACAGGGGAATTTGAATGAGCAGTTCTTC. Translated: CASSLLGQGNLNEQFF.

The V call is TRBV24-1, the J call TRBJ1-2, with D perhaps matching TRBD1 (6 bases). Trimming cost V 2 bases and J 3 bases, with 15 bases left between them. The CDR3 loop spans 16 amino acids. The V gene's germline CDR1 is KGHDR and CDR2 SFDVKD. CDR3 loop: CATSDSQTGAHYGYTF. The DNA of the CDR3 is TGTGCCACCAGTGATTCGCAGACAGGAGCCCACTATGGCTACACCTTC.

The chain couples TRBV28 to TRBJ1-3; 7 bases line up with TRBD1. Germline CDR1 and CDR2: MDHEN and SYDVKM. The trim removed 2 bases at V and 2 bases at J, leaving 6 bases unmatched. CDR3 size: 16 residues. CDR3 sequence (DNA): TGTGCCAGCAGTTTAACAGGGGTCCCCGCTGGAAACACCATATATTTT. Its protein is CASSLTGVPAGNTIYF.